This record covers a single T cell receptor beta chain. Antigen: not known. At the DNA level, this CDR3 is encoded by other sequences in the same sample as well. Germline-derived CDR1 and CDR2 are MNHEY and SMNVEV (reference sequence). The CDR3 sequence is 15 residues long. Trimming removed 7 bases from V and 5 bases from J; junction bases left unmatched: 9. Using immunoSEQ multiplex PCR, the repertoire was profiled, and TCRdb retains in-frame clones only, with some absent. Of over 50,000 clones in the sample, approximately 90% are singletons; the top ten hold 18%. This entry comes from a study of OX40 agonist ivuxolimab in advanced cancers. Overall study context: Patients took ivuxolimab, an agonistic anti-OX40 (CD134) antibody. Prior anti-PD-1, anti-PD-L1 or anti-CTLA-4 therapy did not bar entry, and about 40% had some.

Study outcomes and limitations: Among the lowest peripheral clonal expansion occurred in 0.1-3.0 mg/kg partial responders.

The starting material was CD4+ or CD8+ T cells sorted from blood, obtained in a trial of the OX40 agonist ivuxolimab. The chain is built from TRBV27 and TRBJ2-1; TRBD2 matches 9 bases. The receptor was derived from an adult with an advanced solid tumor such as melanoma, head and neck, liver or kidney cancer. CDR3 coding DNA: TGTGCCAGCACCCCCGGGGCTAGCGGGAACAATGAGCAGTTCTTC. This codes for CASTPGASGNNEQFF.